What follows are 23 T cell receptor beta chains derived from one specimen sequenced in a study of beta chain features in type 1 diabetes. Every isolated RNA sample was fully reverse transcribed, so sequencing captured expressed TCRB transcripts. Clones were sequenced by immunoSEQ multiplex PCR, and TCRdb holds only the in-frame ones, with some missing. The repertoire has about 320,000 clones, around 15% of them found once; the top ten carry under 8.5%. The sample taken for sequencing was central memory CD4+ T cells from blood. The receptors come from a man aged 25 to 40 in good health.

The chain links TRBV7-2 to TRBJ1-6; 8 bases line up with TRBD1. Germline values: CDR1 SGHTA, CDR2 FQGNSA. V trimming: 7 bases; J trimming: 9 bases; junction bases outside the gene matches: 8. The CDR3 is 14 residues long. In nucleotides, the CDR3 is TGTGCCAGCACTAAAGGACAGGGAGTTTCACCCCTCCACTTT. It specifies CASTKGQGVSPLHF.

This clone was seen a handful of times. The chain carries TRBV13 and TRBJ2-5; D gene unclear. This CDR3 has 14 amino acids. Trimming stripped 5 bases from V and 0 bases from J, with 10 bases between. CDR1 is PRHDT, CDR2 FYEKMQ, per germline (reference sequence). CDR3 protein: CASSLQEYQETQYF. CDR3 bases: TGTGCCAGCAGCCTCCAGGAGTACCAAGAGACCCAGTACTTC.

The V call is TRBV11-2, the J call TRBJ2-5, with 7 bases lining up with TRBD1. CDR1 is SGHAT and CDR2 is FQNNGV in the germline V gene. The CDR3 runs 14 residues. Trimming cost V 4 bases and J 5 bases; bases outside gene matches: 7. CDR3 coding DNA: TGTGCCAGCAGCTCTAGACAGGGATTGGAGACCCAGTACTTC. Residues: CASSSRQGLETQYF.

This clone was counted ten times or more. Different DNA sequences within this sample yield the same CDR3. The chain uses TRBV9 and TRBJ1-6; 12 nucleotides line up with TRBD1. The junction had 7 bases not matched to a gene; V was cut back by 3 bases and J by 9 bases. The germline V gene has CDR1 SGDLS and CDR2 YYNGEE. The CDR3 covers 16 residues. The CDR3 sequence is CASSAAGTGGSSPLHF. The DNA for the CDR3 is TGTGCCAGCAGCGCGGCCGGGACAGGGGGCAGTTCACCCCTCCACTTT.

V usage is TRBV15 and J usage is TRBJ2-2; D ambiguous. CDR3 length: 12 residues. V lost 0 bases, J lost 7 bases, and 3 bases lay in between. Per the germline V gene, CDR1 is LNHNV and CDR2 is YYDKDF (reference sequence). The CDR3 reads CATSREDGELFF. CDR3 nucleotide sequence: TGTGCCACCAGCAGAGAAGACGGGGAGCTGTTTTTT.

This clone was seen only a few times. V usage is TRBV27 and J usage is TRBJ1-2; D not resolved. Germline V gives CDR1 MNHEY, CDR2 SMNVEV (reference sequence). The length of the CDR3 is 13 residues. V was clipped by 2 bases and J by 2 bases, with 6 bases between them. The CDR3 loop is CASSLGGNYGYTF. The CDR3 DNA follows: TGTGCCAGCAGTTTAGGAGGGAACTATGGCTACACCTTC.

This clone was found a few times. The chain recombines TRBV7-2 with TRBJ2-1; TRBD1 or TRBD2 may be the D gene (5 bases each). The CDR3 totals 14 residues. V was clipped by 4 bases and J by 8 bases, with 15 bases between them. The germline CDR1 and CDR2 sequences are SGHTA and FQGNSA. This chain's CDR3 is CASSSHPRDDEQFF. The CDR3 DNA reads TGTGCCAGCAGCTCGCACCCCCGGGACGATGAGCAGTTCTTC.

In this sample, this clone turned up a few times. The V and J genes are TRBV5-6 and TRBJ1-1; TRBD1 might be the D (5 bases). Germline V gene lookup returns CDR1 SGHDT and CDR2 YYEEEE. This CDR3 is 15 amino acids long. The V and J ends lost 4 bases and 1 base respectively, with 14 bases between them. DNA for the CDR3: TGTGCCAGCAGCCCAGAACAGGCACCGAACACTGAAGCTTTCTTT. Amino acid sequence: CASSPEQAPNTEAFF.

This clone has a handful of counts. CDR3 residues: CASSVLGRAEETQYF. The CDR3 DNA reads as TGTGCCAGCAGCGTTCTAGGCAGGGCCGAAGAGACCCAGTACTTC. This sequence joins TRBV9 and TRBJ2-5; D is perhaps TRBD1 (5 bases). Germline V gene sequence: CDR1 SGDLS, CDR2 YYNGEE. CDR3 length equals 15 residues. V lost 2 bases and J lost 3, with 14 bases in between. Full variable domain (missing parts from reference TRBV9 and TRBJ2-5): DSGVTQTPKHLITATGQRVTLRCSPRSGDLSVYWYQQSLDQGLQFLIQYYNGEERAKGNILERFSAQQFPDLHSELNLSSLELGDSALYFCASSVLGRAEETQYFGPGTRLLVL.

This chain connects TRBV6-1 to TRBJ1-5; D unresolved. The germline V gene has CDR1 MNHNS and CDR2 SASEGT. CDR3 length: 15 residues. Trimming cost V 6 bases and J 1 base, with 13 bases left between them. The CDR3 reads CASREMVGSNQPQHF. The CDR3 region has the DNA TGTGCCAGCAGAGAGATGGTGGGGAGCAATCAGCCCCAGCATTTT.

The V and J genes are TRBV28 and TRBJ2-3; 7 nucleotides match TRBD1. CDR1 is MDHEN, CDR2 SYDVKM, per germline. The CDR3 totals 15 residues. With V trimmed by 5 bases and J by 4 bases, 9 bases remained unmatched. CDR3 protein: CASSLTRQGADTQYF. CDR3 coding DNA: TGTGCCAGCAGTCTAACCCGGCAGGGGGCAGATACGCAGTATTTT.

This clone was counted a few times. This chain uses TRBV7-8 with TRBJ1-5, with a weak D call TRBD1 (5 bases). V lost 1 base and J lost 7, with 8 bases in between. Germline CDR1 reads SGHVS; CDR2 reads FQNEAQ. This CDR3 is built from 13 residues. The CDR3 region has the DNA TGTGCCAGCAGCTTAGGACAGACCCAGCCCCAGCATTTT. It codes for CASSLGQTQPQHF.

This clone has a handful of counts. Other DNA sequences from this sample encode an identical CDR3 as well. The chain has TRBV18 and TRBJ1-2; 11 bases fit TRBD1. The CDR3 covers 13 residues. Trimming at V came to 3 bases and at J to 6 bases, leaving 0 bases not matched to a gene. CDR1 and CDR2 from the germline V gene are KGHSH and LQKENI. CDR3 sequence reads: CASSPDRGHGYTF. For the CDR3, the DNA is TGTGCCAGCTCACCGGACAGGGGGCATGGCTACACCTTC.

The V call is TRBV4-3, the J call TRBJ2-3; D may correspond to TRBD1 or TRBD2 (6 bases each). V was cut by 0 bases and J by 3 bases, with 13 bases left in between. The CDR3 runs 16 residues. From germline, CDR1 is LGHNA and CDR2 YSLEER. The DNA of the CDR3 is TGCGCCAGCAGCCAAGATTACCGGGGGCGTACAGATACGCAGTATTTT. Translated, it gives CASSQDYRGRTDTQYF.

Only a few counts were recorded for this clone. J is TRBJ2-2 and V is TRBV5-5, with D possibly matching TRBD1 (6 bases). CDR3 length: 15 amino acids. Trimming removed 6 bases from V and 6 bases from J, with 18 bases in between. Germline CDR1 and CDR2: SGHKS and YYEKEE (reference sequence). DNA of the CDR3: TGTGCCAGCATCCCGGGACAAAGTAGTGCCGGGGAGCTGTTTTTT. This translates into CASIPGQSSAGELFF.

This clone showed up just a few times. The chain has TRBV5-4 and TRBJ2-2; D not certain. Germline-derived CDR1 and CDR2 are SGHNT and YYREEE (reference sequence). Between the trimmed V and J ends, which lost 4 bases and 8 bases, there was a span of 15 bases. The length of the CDR3 is 14 residues. The CDR3 spells CASSLRPESGELFF. CDR3 nucleotides: TGTGCCAGCAGCCTAAGACCTGAATCGGGGGAGCTGTTTTTT.

This clone was observed many times. V gene TRBV23-1 combines with J gene TRBJ1-2; D gene uncertain. TRBV23-1 is noted as an ORF with a role that remains uncertain. The CDR3 covers 12 residues. V was clipped by 11 bases and J by 4 bases, with 14 bases between them. CDR3 residues: CARPRGLYGYTF. CDR3 in DNA: TGCGCCCGCCCGAGAGGCCTCTATGGCTACACCTTC.

The J gene is TRBJ2-1, the V gene TRBV9, with TRBD1 as a possible D gene (6 bases). CDR1 and CDR2 from the germline V gene are SGDLS and YYNGEE. CDR3 size: 14 residues. V lost 1 base and J 3 bases, leaving 8 bases between the germline ends. CDR3 DNA sequence: TGTGCCAGCAGCGTAAGGGGGTTCTACAATGAGCAGTTCTTC. It is translated as CASSVRGFYNEQFF.

This clone was seen many times. The rearrangement joins TRBV11-2 to TRBJ2-5; TRBD2 might be the D (6 bases). Germline CDR1 SGHAT, CDR2 FQNNGV. V lost 5 bases to trimming and J lost 9 bases, with 16 bases between them. CDR3 length equals 13 residues. The CDR3 here is CASSGEGTRSQYF. CDR3 nucleotides: TGTGCCAGCAGCGGTGAGGGGACTCGGTCCCAGTACTTC.

This clone was recorded at least ten times. V usage is TRBV9 and J usage is TRBJ2-3; perhaps TRBD2 as D (5 bases). In germline, CDR1 is SGDLS, CDR2 YYNGEE. Trimming removed 1 base at V and 8 bases at J, with 8 bases between. The CDR3 length is 12 residues. This CDR3 reads CASSVSAGTQYF. The CDR3 nucleotides read TGTGCCAGCAGCGTATCCGCGGGTACGCAGTATTTT.

This clone has only a few counts. This rearrangement joins TRBV6-6 to TRBJ2-1; the D gene could be TRBD1 or TRBD2 (5 bases each). The germline CDR1 and CDR2 sequences are MNHNY and SVGAGI (reference sequence). The CDR3 is 13 amino acids. V was cut by 9 bases and J by 1 base, with 10 bases left in between. Here the CDR3 reads CASMGESYNEQFF. In DNA, the CDR3 is TGTGCCAGTATGGGGGAATCCTACAATGAGCAGTTCTTC.

This clone came up many times. The rearrangement joins TRBV5-1 to TRBJ2-1; 10 bases are a match to TRBD2. This CDR3 has 16 amino acids. Per germline, CDR1 SGHRS and CDR2 YFSETQ. V lost 0 bases and J lost 4; bases outside the gene matches: 4. CDR3 in amino acids: CASSLEVAGGYNEQFF. For the CDR3, the DNA is TGCGCCAGCAGCTTGGAAGTAGCGGGGGGATACAATGAGCAGTTCTTC.

The chain has TRBV9 and TRBJ2-6; D is ambiguous. This CDR3 comprises 14 residues. Germline V lookup: CDR1 SGDLS, CDR2 YYNGEE. Between the trimmed V and J ends, which lost 3 bases and 0 bases, there was a span of 4 bases. CDR3 protein: CASSGGSGANVLTF. CDR3 sequence (DNA): TGTGCCAGCAGCGGGGGCTCTGGGGCCAACGTCCTGACTTTC. The variable domain in full, completed from reference TRBV9 and TRBJ2-6, reads DSGVTQTPKHLITATGQRVTLRCSPRSGDLSVYWYQQSLDQGLQFLIQYYNGEERAKGNILERFSAQQFPDLHSELNLSSLELGDSALYFCASSGGSGANVLTFGAGSRLTVL.